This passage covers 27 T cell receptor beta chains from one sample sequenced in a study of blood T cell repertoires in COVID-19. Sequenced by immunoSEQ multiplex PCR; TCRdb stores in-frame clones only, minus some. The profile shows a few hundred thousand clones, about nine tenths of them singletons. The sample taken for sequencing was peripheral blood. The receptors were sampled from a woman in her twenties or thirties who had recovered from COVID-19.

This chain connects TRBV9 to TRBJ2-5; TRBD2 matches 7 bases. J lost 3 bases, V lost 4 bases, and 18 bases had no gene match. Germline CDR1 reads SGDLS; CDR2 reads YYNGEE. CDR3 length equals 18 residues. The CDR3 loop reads CASSLRFGGGFSKETQYF. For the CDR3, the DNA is TGTGCCAGCAGCCTCCGCTTTGGGGGGGGGTTCTCTAAAGAGACCCAGTACTTC.

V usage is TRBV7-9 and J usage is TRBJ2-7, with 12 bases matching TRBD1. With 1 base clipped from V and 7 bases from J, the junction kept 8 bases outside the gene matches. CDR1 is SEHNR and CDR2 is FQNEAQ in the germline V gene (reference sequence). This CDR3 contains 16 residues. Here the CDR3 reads CASSLDPGQGAYEQYF. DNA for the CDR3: TGTGCCAGCAGCTTAGACCCGGGACAGGGGGCATATGAGCAGTACTTC.

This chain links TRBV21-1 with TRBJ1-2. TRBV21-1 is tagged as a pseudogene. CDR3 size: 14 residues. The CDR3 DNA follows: TGTGCCAGCAGCAAAGAGGTCCGGGGTTGCGGCTACACCTTC. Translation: CASSKEVRGCGYTF.

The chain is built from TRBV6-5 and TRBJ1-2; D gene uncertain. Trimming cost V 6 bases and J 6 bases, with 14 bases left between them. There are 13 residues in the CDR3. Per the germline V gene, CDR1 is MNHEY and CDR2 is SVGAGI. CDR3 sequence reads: CASRITMVDGYTF. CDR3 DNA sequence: TGTGCCAGCAGGATTACAATGGTGGATGGCTACACCTTC.

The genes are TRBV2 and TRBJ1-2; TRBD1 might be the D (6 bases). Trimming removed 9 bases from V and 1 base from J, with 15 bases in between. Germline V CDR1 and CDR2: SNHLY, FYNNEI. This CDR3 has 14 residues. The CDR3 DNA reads TGTGCCAGAGGCCCGGGACACCTTAACTATGGCTACACCTTC. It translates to CARGPGHLNYGYTF.

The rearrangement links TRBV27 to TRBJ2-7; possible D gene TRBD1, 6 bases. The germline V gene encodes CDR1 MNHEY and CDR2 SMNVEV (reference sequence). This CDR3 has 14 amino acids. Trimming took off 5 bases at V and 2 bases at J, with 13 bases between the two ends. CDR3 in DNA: TGTGCCAGCAGTCCCGGGACAAACCCCTACGAGCAGTACTTC. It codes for CASSPGTNPYEQYF.

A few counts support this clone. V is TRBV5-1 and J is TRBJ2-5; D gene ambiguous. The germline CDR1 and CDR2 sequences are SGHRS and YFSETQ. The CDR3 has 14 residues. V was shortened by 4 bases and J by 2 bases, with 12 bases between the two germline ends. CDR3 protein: CASSHLDTQETQYF. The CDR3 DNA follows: TGCGCCAGCAGCCATTTAGACACGCAAGAGACCCAGTACTTC.

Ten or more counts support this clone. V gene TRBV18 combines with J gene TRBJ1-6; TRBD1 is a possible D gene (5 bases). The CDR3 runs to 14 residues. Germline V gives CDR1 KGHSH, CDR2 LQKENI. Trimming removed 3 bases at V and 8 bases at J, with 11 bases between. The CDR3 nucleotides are TGTGCCAGCTCACCGGAGGGGTCCGATTCACCCCTCCACTTT. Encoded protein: CASSPEGSDSPLHF.

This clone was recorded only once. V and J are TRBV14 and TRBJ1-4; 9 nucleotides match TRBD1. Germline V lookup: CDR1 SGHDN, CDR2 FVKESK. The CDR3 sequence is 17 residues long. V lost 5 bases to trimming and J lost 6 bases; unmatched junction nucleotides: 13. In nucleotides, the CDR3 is TGTGCCAGCAGCTCCGGGACAGGGTTTCCGGGCGATGAAAAACTGTTTTTT. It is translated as CASSSGTGFPGDEKLFF.

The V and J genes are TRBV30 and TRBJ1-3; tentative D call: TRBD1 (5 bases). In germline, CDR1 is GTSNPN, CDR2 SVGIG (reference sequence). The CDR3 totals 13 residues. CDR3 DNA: TGTGGGGGCATCTTGACATCTGGAAACACCATATATTTT. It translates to CGGILTSGNTIYF.

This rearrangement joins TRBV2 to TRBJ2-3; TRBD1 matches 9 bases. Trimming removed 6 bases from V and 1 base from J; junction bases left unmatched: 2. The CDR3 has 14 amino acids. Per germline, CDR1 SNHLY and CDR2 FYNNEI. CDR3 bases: TGTGCCAGCAGACGGACAGGGGGCACAGATACGCAGTATTTT. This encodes CASRRTGGTDTQYF. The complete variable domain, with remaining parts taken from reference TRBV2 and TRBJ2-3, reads EPEVTQTPSHQVTQMGQEVILRCVPISNHLYFYWYRQILGQKVEFLVSFYNNEISEKSEIFDDQFSVERPDGSNFTLKIRSTKLEDSAMYFCASRRTGGTDTQYFGPGTRLTVL.

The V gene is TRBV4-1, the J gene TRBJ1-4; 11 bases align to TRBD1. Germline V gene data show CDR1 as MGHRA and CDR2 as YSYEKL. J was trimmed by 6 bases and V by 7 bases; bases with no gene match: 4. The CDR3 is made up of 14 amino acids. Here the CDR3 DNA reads TGCGCCAGCAAACCGGGACAGGGGGATGAAAAACTGTTTTTT. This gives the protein CASKPGQGDEKLFF.

DNA for the CDR3: TGTGCCACCAGTGATTTGGGCAGGGGCACAGATACGCAGTATTTT. Its translation: CATSDLGRGTDTQYF. This chain links TRBV24-1 with TRBJ2-3, with D perhaps matching TRBD1 (5 bases). Deletions cut 0 bases from V and 1 base from J, with 7 bases between. CDR1 KGHDR and CDR2 SFDVKD come from the germline V gene. This CDR3 comprises 15 residues.

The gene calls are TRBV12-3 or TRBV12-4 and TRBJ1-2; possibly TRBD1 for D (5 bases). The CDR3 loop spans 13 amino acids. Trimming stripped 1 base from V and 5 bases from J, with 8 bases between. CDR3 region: CASSLVAGYGYTF. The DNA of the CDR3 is TGTGCCAGCAGTTTAGTGGCAGGGTATGGCTACACCTTC.

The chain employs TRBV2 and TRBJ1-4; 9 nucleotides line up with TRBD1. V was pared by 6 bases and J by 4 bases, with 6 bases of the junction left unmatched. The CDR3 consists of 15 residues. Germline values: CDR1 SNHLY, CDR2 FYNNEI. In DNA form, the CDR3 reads TGTGCCAGCAGGACTACAGGGGGCGTTAATGAAAAACTGTTTTTT. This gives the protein CASRTTGGVNEKLFF.

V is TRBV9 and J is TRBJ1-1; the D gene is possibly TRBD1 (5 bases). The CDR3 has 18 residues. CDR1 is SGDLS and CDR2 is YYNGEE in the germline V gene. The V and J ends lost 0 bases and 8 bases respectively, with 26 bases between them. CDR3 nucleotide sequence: TGTGCCAGCAGCGTAGCCCCCCAAGGAGGGGCATTTAGCAGCGAAGCTTTCTTT. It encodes CASSVAPQGGAFSSEAFF.

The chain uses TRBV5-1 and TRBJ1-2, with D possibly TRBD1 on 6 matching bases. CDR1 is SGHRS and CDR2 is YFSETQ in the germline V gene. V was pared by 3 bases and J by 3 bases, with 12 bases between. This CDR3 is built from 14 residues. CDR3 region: CASSSMGHDYGYTF. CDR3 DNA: TGCGCCAGCAGCTCCATGGGACACGACTATGGCTACACCTTC.

In DNA, the CDR3 is TGTGCCAGCTCACCAGTCAGGGAGAACACCGGGGAGCTGTTTTTT. As protein: CASSPVRENTGELFF. V usage is TRBV18 and J usage is TRBJ2-2; a weak D match, TRBD1 (5 bases). The V end lost 2 bases, the J end lost 1 base, and 8 bases lay between the germline ends. Germline V gene sequence: CDR1 KGHSH, CDR2 LQKENI. There are 15 residues in the CDR3.

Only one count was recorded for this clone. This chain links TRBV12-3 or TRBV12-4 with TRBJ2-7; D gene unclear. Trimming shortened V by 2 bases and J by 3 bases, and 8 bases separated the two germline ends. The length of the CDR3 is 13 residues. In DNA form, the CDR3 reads TGTGCCAGCAGTTTAAACAGTCGCTACGAGCAGTACTTC. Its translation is CASSLNSRYEQYF.

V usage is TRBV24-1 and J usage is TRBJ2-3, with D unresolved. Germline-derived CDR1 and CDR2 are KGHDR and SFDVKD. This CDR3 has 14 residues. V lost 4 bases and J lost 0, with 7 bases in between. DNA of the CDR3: TGTGCCACCAGTGACCCCCATAGCACAGATACGCAGTATTTT. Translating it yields CATSDPHSTDTQYF.

The CDR3 coding sequence is TGCGCCAGCAGTGTGGGGGGAGGGTTGAATCAGCCCCAGCATTTT. This sequence encodes CASSVGGGLNQPQHF. This sequence joins TRBV10-1 and TRBJ1-5; possible D gene TRBD1, 5 bases. Trimming removed 4 bases from V and 4 bases from J, with 14 bases in between. CDR1 and CDR2 from the germline V gene are WNHNN and SYGVQD (reference sequence). The CDR3 totals 15 residues.

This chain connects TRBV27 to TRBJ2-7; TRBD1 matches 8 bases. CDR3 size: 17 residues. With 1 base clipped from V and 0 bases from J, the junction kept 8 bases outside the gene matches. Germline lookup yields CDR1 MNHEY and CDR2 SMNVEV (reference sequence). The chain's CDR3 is CASSLYGGQGASYEQYF. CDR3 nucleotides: TGTGCCAGCAGTTTATACGGAGGACAGGGTGCCTCCTACGAGCAGTACTTC.

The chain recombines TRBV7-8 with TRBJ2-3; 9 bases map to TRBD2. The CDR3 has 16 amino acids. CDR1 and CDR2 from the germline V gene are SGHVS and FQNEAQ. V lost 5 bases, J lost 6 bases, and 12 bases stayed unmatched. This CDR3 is CASSARALAGSDTQYF. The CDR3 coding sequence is TGTGCCAGCAGCGCCCGAGCGCTAGCGGGGAGTGATACGCAGTATTTT.

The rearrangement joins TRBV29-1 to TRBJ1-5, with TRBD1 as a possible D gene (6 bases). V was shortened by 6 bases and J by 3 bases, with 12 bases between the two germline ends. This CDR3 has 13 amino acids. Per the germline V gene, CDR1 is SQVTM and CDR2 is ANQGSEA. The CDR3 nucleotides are TGCAGCGTCGCTACAGGGTTCAATCAGCCCCAGCATTTT. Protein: CSVATGFNQPQHF.

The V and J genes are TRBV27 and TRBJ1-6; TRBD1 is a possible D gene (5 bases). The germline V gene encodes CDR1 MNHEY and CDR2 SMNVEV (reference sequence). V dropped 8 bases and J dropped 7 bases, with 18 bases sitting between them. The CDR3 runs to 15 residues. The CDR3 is CASARGSGTNSPLHF. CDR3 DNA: TGTGCCAGCGCAAGGGGTAGTGGTACGAATTCACCCCTCCACTTT.

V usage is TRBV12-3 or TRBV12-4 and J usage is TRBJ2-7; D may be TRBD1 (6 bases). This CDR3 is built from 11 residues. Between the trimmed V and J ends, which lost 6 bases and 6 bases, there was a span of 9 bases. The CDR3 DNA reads TGTGCCAGCAGAACAGGGTTCGAGCAGTACTTC. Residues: CASRTGFEQYF.

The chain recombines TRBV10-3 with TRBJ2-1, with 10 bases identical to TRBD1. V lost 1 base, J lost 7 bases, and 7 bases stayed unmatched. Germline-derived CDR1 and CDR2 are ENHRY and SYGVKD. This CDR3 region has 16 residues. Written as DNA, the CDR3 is TGTGCCATCAGTGAGTTATGGGACAGGGGAAGGAATGAGCAGTTCTTC. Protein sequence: CAISELWDRGRNEQFF.